Listed here are 18 T cell receptor beta chains from one sample, sequenced in a study of T cell clones after liver transplantation. Sequencing used immunoSEQ multiplex PCR; TCRdb keeps in-frame clones, though not all of them. The sample consists of approximately 51,000 clones, roughly 90% of them appearing once. The sequencing here drew on CD8+ T cells from blood, taken 12 months after liver transplant. The receptors come from a human patient who received a liver transplant. Some of the T cells might come from the graft donor.

J is TRBJ1-1 and V is TRBV27, with D tentatively TRBD1 (6 bases). Trimming cost V 1 base and J 4 bases, with 13 bases left between them. Germline V gene sequence: CDR1 MNHEY, CDR2 SMNVEV (reference sequence). The CDR3 extends over 15 amino acids. The CDR3 DNA reads TGTGCCAGCAGTTTATTGCCAGGGGTGGTCACTGAAGCTTTCTTT. Its protein product is CASSLLPGVVTEAFF.

This clone turned up a few times. This rearrangement joins TRBV5-1 to TRBJ2-7, with 7 bases identical to TRBD2. V was pared by 3 bases and J by 6 bases, with 9 bases of the junction left unmatched. Germline CDR1 reads SGHRS; CDR2 reads YFSETQ. There are 14 residues in the CDR3. CDR3 nucleotide sequence: TGCGCCAGCAGCTCCGCGGGAGTCGACTCCGAGCAGTACTTC. Translation gives CASSSAGVDSEQYF.

V usage is TRBV2 and J usage is TRBJ2-5; TRBD1 might be the D (6 bases). The CDR3 is 15 residues long. CDR1 SNHLY and CDR2 FYNNEI come from the germline V gene. Deletions cut 7 bases from V and 4 bases from J, with 19 bases between. The CDR3: CASNPSRGLGETQYF. DNA for the CDR3: TGTGCCAGCAACCCGTCGAGGGGGTTAGGAGAGACCCAGTACTTC.

The genes are TRBV10-1 and TRBJ2-1, with TRBD2 identical over 9 bases. CDR1 and CDR2 from the germline V gene are WNHNN and SYGVQD (reference sequence). The CDR3 has 14 residues. Trimming cost V 2 bases and J 10 bases; bases outside gene matches: 6. This chain's CDR3 is CASSEVVAGEEQFF. The CDR3 DNA follows: TGCGCCAGCAGTGAGGTGGTAGCGGGAGAGGAGCAGTTCTTC.

V usage is TRBV2 and J usage is TRBJ2-1, with TRBD2 matching over 8 bases. V lost 5 bases and J lost 7; bases outside the gene matches: 16. The CDR3 contains 17 residues. In germline, CDR1 is SNHLY, CDR2 FYNNEI. CDR3 coding DNA: TGTGCCAGCAGTTGGCCCGAGGATGGCGGGAGGAGGAATGAGCAGTTCTTC. Amino acid sequence: CASSWPEDGGRRNEQFF.

The rearrangement links TRBV5-6 to TRBJ1-4; D is unresolved. This CDR3 spans 14 amino acids. The germline V gene has CDR1 SGHDT and CDR2 YYEEEE. The V end lost 2 bases, the J end lost 8 bases, and 13 bases lay between the germline ends. CDR3 residues: CASSFEGRREKLFF. The DNA for the CDR3 is TGTGCCAGCAGCTTTGAGGGTCGAAGGGAAAAACTGTTTTTT.

This chain joins TRBV19 and TRBJ2-1, with TRBD2 identical over 14 bases. CDR1 and CDR2 (germline): LNHDA, SQIVND (reference sequence). V lost 5 bases, J lost 6 bases, and 15 bases stayed unmatched. The CDR3 has 19 amino acids. In nucleotides, the CDR3 is TGTGCCAGTAGTCTAGGTGGCCCTCCGGGACTAGCGGGAGTCAATGAGCAGTTCTTC. Translation: CASSLGGPPGLAGVNEQFF.

The sample holds one count of this clone. The chain employs TRBV6-6 and TRBJ1-4; D remains unclear. There are 14 residues in the CDR3. From germline, CDR1 is MNHNY and CDR2 SVGAGI (reference sequence). Trimming left V 4 bases short and J 10 bases short, with 16 bases between. For the CDR3, the DNA is TGTGCCAGCAGTTCGAGGACTAGTTCTGGAAAACTGTTTTTT. It is translated as CASSSRTSSGKLFF.

This chain connects TRBV7-2 to TRBJ2-7, with D possibly matching TRBD2 (6 bases). This CDR3 has 13 residues. The V end was cut by 10 bases, the J end by 1 base, with 14 bases between. Germline assignment: CDR1 SGHTA and CDR2 FQGNSA. CDR3 region: CATSGLRSYEQYF. CDR3 in DNA: TGTGCCACCTCGGGACTCCGGTCCTACGAGCAGTACTTC. The full variable domain, completed using reference TRBV7-2 and TRBJ2-7, is GAGVSQSPSNKVTEKGKDVELRCDPISGHTALYWYRQSLGQGLEFLIYFQGNSAPDKSGLPSDRFSAERTGGSVSTLTIQRTQQEDSAVYLCATSGLRSYEQYFGPGTRLTVT.

The rearrangement links TRBV5-1 to TRBJ1-1; 8 bases agree with TRBD1. CDR1 and CDR2 from the germline V gene are SGHRS and YFSETQ. The CDR3 is made up of 13 amino acids. V was clipped by 4 bases and J by 4 bases; unmatched bases: 3. For the CDR3, the DNA is TGCGCCAGCAGCCTTACAGGGGGCACTGAAGCTTTCTTT. Translation: CASSLTGGTEAFF.

This chain joins TRBV4-1 and TRBJ1-4; TRBD1 might be the D (6 bases). The CDR3 contains 15 residues. From germline, CDR1 is MGHRA and CDR2 YSYEKL. The ends were cut back, 0 bases at V and 7 bases at J, with 12 bases in the middle. CDR3 region: CASSQDRGQGEKLFF. The CDR3 coding sequence is TGCGCCAGCAGCCAAGATCGGGGGCAGGGTGAAAAACTGTTTTTT.

The CDR3 DNA follows: TGTGCCAGCAGCGGGACAGCGTACAATGAGCAGTTCTTC. Translated, it gives CASSGTAYNEQFF. This chain joins TRBV6-5 and TRBJ2-1, with 7 bases identical to TRBD1. CDR3 size: 13 residues. V shed 6 bases and J 4 bases; nucleotides not matched to a gene: 3. The V gene's germline CDR1 is MNHEY and CDR2 SVGAGI.

The chain uses TRBV6-5 and TRBJ1-1; D is ambiguous. This CDR3 region has 14 residues. V was cut by 6 bases and J by 0 bases, with 11 bases left in between. Per the germline V gene, CDR1 is MNHEY and CDR2 is SVGAGI. CDR3 loop: CASRISGVNTEAFF. As DNA, the CDR3 is TGTGCCAGCAGGATCAGTGGGGTGAACACTGAAGCTTTCTTT.

The table lists this clone with a count of one. The V and J genes are TRBV5-1 and TRBJ2-2; no clear D gene. This CDR3 is 13 amino acids long. The V gene lost 9 bases and the J gene lost 4 bases, with 13 bases spanning the gap. The germline gives CDR1 SGHRS, CDR2 YFSETQ. The CDR3 here is CATPSSVTGELFF. DNA of the CDR3: TGCGCCACCCCGAGTTCAGTCACCGGGGAGCTGTTTTTT.

The V and J genes are TRBV5-1 and TRBJ2-7; D might be TRBD1 (6 bases). V lost 4 bases to trimming and J lost 1 base, with 12 bases between them. CDR3 length: 14 amino acids. Looked up from germline, CDR1 is SGHRS and CDR2 is YFSETQ. The CDR3 is CASSNGQLSYEQYF. The DNA of the CDR3 is TGCGCCAGCAGCAACGGACAGCTTTCCTACGAGCAGTACTTC.

This clone was counted a few times. This could be a read error, since a much larger clone is one nucleotide away. V usage is TRBV19 and J usage is TRBJ2-7; 10 bases are a match to TRBD1. V shed 5 bases, J shed 2 bases, and the junction held 3 bases outside the gene matches. The V gene's germline CDR1 is LNHDA and CDR2 SQIVND (reference sequence). The CDR3 has 14 amino acids. Here the CDR3 DNA reads TGTGCCAGTAGTTCCGGGACAGGGGCCTACGAGCAGTACTTC. This translates into CASSSGTGAYEQYF.

The chain couples TRBV27 to TRBJ2-2; 10 positions match TRBD2. Germline V gene lookup returns CDR1 MNHEY and CDR2 SMNVEV (reference sequence). V shed 3 bases, J shed 8 bases, and the junction held 9 bases outside the gene matches. The CDR3 sequence is 16 residues long. CDR3 sequence (DNA): TGTGCCAGCAGTTTGGGAGCGGGAGGGCCGTGGGGGGAGCTGTTTTTT. It yields the protein CASSLGAGGPWGELFF.

V gene TRBV5-6 combines with J gene TRBJ1-2; D uncertain. The germline V gene has CDR1 SGHDT and CDR2 YYEEEE. Trimming took 1 base from V and 4 from J, leaving 14 bases between them. The CDR3 totals 15 residues. In DNA form, the CDR3 reads TGTGCCAGCAGCTTGAACCGGGCCCCACTCTATGGCTACACCTTC. Amino acids: CASSLNRAPLYGYTF. Drawing the rest from reference TRBV5-6 and TRBJ1-2, the complete variable domain is DAGVTQSPTHLIKTRGQQVTLRCSPKSGHDTVSWYQQALGQGPQFIFQYYEEEERQRGNFPDRFSGHQFPNYSSELNVNALLLGDSALYLCASSLNRAPLYGYTFGSGTRLTVV.